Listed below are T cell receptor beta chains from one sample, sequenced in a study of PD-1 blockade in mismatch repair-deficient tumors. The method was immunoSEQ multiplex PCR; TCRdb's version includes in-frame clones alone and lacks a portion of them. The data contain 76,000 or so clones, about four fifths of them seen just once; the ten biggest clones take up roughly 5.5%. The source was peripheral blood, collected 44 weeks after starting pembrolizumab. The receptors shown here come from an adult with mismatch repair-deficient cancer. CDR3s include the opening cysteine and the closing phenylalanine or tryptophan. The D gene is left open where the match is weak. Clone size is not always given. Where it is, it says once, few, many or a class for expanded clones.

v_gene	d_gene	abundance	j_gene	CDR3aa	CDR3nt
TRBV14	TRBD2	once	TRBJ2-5	CASSQVSLLAGARQETQYF	TGTGCCAGCAGCCAAGTATCCCTGCTAGCGGGAGCGAGACAAGAGACCCAGTACTTC
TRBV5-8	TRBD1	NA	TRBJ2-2	CASEKAGQGVTGELFF	TGTGCCAGCGAAAAAGCGGGACAGGGGGTGACCGGGGAGCTGTTTTTT
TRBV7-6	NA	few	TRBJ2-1	CASSSSGTRFYNEQFF	TGTGCCAGCAGCTCTTCCGGGACCCGCTTTTACAATGAGCAGTTCTTC
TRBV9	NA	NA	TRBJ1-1	CASSKTGNTEAFF	TGTGCCAGCAGCAAAACAGGGAACACTGAAGCTTTCTTT
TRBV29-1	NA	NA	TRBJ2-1	CSVEDLQGSGIYNEQFF	TGCAGCGTTGAAGATCTTCAGGGTAGCGGAATTTACAATGAGCAGTTCTTC
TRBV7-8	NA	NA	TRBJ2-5	CASSLESGQRETQYF	TGTGCCAGCAGCTTAGAAAGCGGACAGAGGGAGACCCAGTACTTC
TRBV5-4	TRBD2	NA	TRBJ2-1	CASSLTSGNHNEQFF	TGTGCCAGCAGCTTAACTAGCGGGAACCACAATGAGCAGTTCTTC
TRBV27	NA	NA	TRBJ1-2	CASSIAGEAYYGYTF	TGTGCCAGCAGTATCGCCGGGGAGGCTTACTATGGCTACACCTTC
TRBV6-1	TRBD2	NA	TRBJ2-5	CASAVGSGSWETQYF	TGTGCCAGCGCAGTGGGTAGCGGGAGTTGGGAGACCCAGTACTTC
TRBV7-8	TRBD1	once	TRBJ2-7	CASSLAGDRGHEQYF	TGTGCCAGCAGCTTAGCGGGGGACAGGGGGCACGAGCAGTACTTC
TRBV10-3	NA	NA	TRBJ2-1	CAISGGQTASNEQFF	TGTGCCATCAGTGGCGGCCAGACAGCCTCTAATGAGCAGTTCTTC
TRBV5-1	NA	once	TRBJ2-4	CASSRNVAKNIQYF	TGCGCCAGCAGCCGCAATGTGGCCAAAAACATTCAGTACTTC
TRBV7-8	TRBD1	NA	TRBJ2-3	CASSLPGQGGGTQYF	TGTGCCAGCAGCCTCCCGGGACAGGGCGGTGGTACGCAGTATTTT
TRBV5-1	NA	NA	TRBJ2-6	CASSDDTSGANVLTF	TGCGCCAGCAGTGACGACACCTCTGGGGCCAACGTCCTGACTTTC
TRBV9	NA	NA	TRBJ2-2	CASSPGLRPNTGELFF	TGTGCCAGCAGCCCCGGTCTTAGGCCGAACACCGGGGAGCTGTTTTTT
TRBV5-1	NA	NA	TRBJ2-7	CASSFTSSYEQYF	TGCGCCAGCAGCTTTACAAGCAGCTACGAGCAGTACTTC
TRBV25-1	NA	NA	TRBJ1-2	CASSVGGNYGYTF	TGTGCCAGCAGTGTAGGCGGAAACTATGGCTACACCTTC
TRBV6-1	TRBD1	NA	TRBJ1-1	CASSERDRGQAFF	TGTGCCAGCAGTGAAAGGGACAGGGGGCAAGCTTTCTTT
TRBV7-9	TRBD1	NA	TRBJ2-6	CASRPDRVYLSGANVLTF	TGTGCCAGCAGACCCGACAGGGTCTACCTCTCTGGGGCCAACGTCCTGACTTTC
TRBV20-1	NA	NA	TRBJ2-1	CSARTYNEQFF	TGCAGTGCCCGGACTTACAATGAGCAGTTCTTC
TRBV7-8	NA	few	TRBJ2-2	CASAPQGQNTGELFF	TGTGCCAGCGCTCCCCAGGGACAGAACACCGGGGAGCTGTTTTTT
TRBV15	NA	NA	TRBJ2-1	CATSREGPTWQFF	TGTGCCACCAGCAGAGAGGGACCAACGTGGCAATTCTTC
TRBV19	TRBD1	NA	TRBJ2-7	CASSYGTGVYEQYF	TGTGCCAGTAGTTACGGGACAGGGGTTTACGAGCAGTACTTC
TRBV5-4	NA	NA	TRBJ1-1	CASLGRERDTEAFF	TGTGCCAGCCTAGGTAGGGAGCGGGACACTGAAGCTTTCTTT
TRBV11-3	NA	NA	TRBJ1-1	CASSLLPTTEAFF	TGTGCCAGCAGCTTATTGCCCACGACAGAAGCTTTCTTT